These 10 T cell receptor beta chains came from one sample sequenced in a study of control samples from healthy donors and cancer patients. The assay was immunoSEQ multiplex PCR, and TCRdb's table has in-frame clones only and misses some. Seen here are approximately 100,000 clones, approximately 86% observed once, and the top ten hold 13% to 15%. Sequences were obtained from blood. The receptors come from a man aged 30 to 39 in good health.

The table lists this clone with a count of one. An end of the junction does not agree with germline; a read error may underlie this. This CDR3 is also generated by other DNA sequences in the sample. The V and J genes are TRBV18 and TRBJ1-5; D not resolved. CDR1 is KGHSH and CDR2 is LQKENI in the germline V gene. The CDR3 is made up of 13 amino acids. The CDR3 protein is CASSPGGDQPQHF. DNA of the CDR3: TGTGCCAGCTCACCAGGTGGTGATCAGCCCCAACATTTT.

The rearrangement links TRBV28 to TRBJ2-3, with D possibly matching TRBD1 (6 bases). The germline V and J ends were trimmed by 7 bases and 2 bases, with 13 bases remaining between them. The CDR3 runs 14 residues. Germline values: CDR1 MDHEN, CDR2 SYDVKM. The CDR3 sequence: CASMGAPPTDTQYF. The CDR3 DNA reads as TGTGCCAGCATGGGGGCCCCTCCCACAGATACGCAGTATTTT.

This clone occurred once. The DNA of the CDR3 is TGCGCCAGCACTCATATTGGCAGGGGCACAACTAATGAAAAACTGTTTTTT. Translating gives CASTHIGRGTTNEKLFF. The chain recombines TRBV23-1 with TRBJ1-4; tentatively, D is TRBD1 (6 bases). TRBV23-1 is filed as an ORF, its function uncertain. The ends were cut back, 7 bases at V and 0 bases at J, with 18 bases in the middle. The CDR3 runs to 17 residues.

The chain recombines TRBV19 with TRBJ1-5, with a weak D call TRBD1 (6 bases). The CDR3 consists of 15 residues. V gave up 5 bases and J gave up 4 bases, with 15 bases separating them. Germline CDR1 is LNHDA and CDR2 is SQIVND (reference sequence). CDR3 sequence (DNA): TGTGCCAGTAGTCTCATTAAAACAGGGAATCAGCCCCAGCATTTT. It yields the protein CASSLIKTGNQPQHF.

The J gene is TRBJ2-5, the V gene TRBV7-2; D is unclear. The CDR3 loop spans 15 amino acids. The ends were cut back, 2 bases at V and 5 bases at J, with 15 bases in the middle. CDR1 is SGHTA and CDR2 is FQGNSA in the germline V gene. The CDR3 nucleotides are TGTGCCAGCAGCTTAAGACGGTTCGGTCTGGAGACCCAGTACTTC. Translation gives CASSLRRFGLETQYF.

The V gene is TRBV6-5, the J gene TRBJ2-2; 7 bases fit TRBD2. J gave up 9 bases and V 11 bases, and 12 bases lay outside the gene matches. The CDR3 extends over 13 amino acids. CDR1 is MNHEY and CDR2 is SVGAGI in the germline V gene. The CDR3 region has the DNA TGTGCCGGGGGAGGGATCTATGGCTGGGAGCTGTTTTTT. Translated, it gives CAGGGIYGWELFF.

The J gene is TRBJ2-1, the V gene TRBV9, with D perhaps matching TRBD1 or TRBD2 (6 bases each). Between the trimmed V and J ends, which lost 0 bases and 0 bases, there was a span of 7 bases. The CDR3 totals 15 residues. CDR1 and CDR2 (germline): SGDLS, YYNGEE. CDR3 residues: CASSVAGASYNEQFF. CDR3 nucleotides: TGTGCCAGCAGCGTAGCGGGGGCCTCCTACAATGAGCAGTTCTTC.

The rearrangement joins TRBV5-1 to TRBJ2-3, with 7 bases fitting TRBD1. This CDR3 is 16 amino acids long. In germline, CDR1 is SGHRS, CDR2 YFSETQ. The J segment lost 7 bases and the V segment lost 0 bases, leaving 11 bases of the junction unmatched. This CDR3 is CASSLGAGTDRNTQYF. Written as DNA, the CDR3 is TGCGCCAGCAGCTTGGGGGCCGGGACAGACCGTAATACGCAGTATTTT.

The chain employs TRBV13 and TRBJ2-7; TRBD1 aligns across 7 bases. Trimming cost V 3 bases and J 1 base; bases outside gene matches: 3. The V gene's germline CDR1 is PRHDT and CDR2 FYEKMQ (reference sequence). The CDR3 runs 14 residues. The chain's CDR3 is CASSFRDRSYEQYF. In DNA, the CDR3 is TGTGCCAGCAGCTTTCGGGACAGATCCTACGAGCAGTACTTC.

The rearrangement joins TRBV2 to TRBJ1-4; D unresolved. Germline values: CDR1 SNHLY, CDR2 FYNNEI. Trimming removed 6 bases at V and 6 bases at J, with 17 bases between. This CDR3 has 15 amino acids. The CDR3 is CASSADGNGDEKLFF. The CDR3, as DNA: TGTGCCAGCAGCGCGGACGGAAATGGGGATGAAAAACTGTTTTTT.